This TCR beta chain appears in the sequencing data of a study of blood T cells in healthy people across ages. To note about this clonotype: Its antigen is as yet unknown.

Study-level points and caveats: Diversity was higher, and naive CD4+ cells more numerous, in long-lived donors than in aged donors. TCR beta diversity, measured per million T cells, fell in a roughly linear way with age.

Primed by a sample-barcoded 5' primer and a J-beta primer mix, a second PCR proceeded for 7 to 11 cycles. Each of the cDNA molecules was tagged by a template-switch adaptor with 12 random nucleotides. MiXCR, applied by TCRdb to the 5' RACE reads, yields one record per CDR3 protein. This repertoire shows fewer than 800,000 distinct CDR3 sequences, 20% to 25% found once; its top ten account for 9.4%. The sample was also reused in another study, on T cells of mothers and their children. From that study: In cDNA synthesis, all of the extracted RNA was used at approximately 1.5 ug per 15 ul.

The TCR sequence derives from a boy between 5 and 17 years old in good health. The sample was blood.

CDR3 amino acids: CASRGQGANQPQHF. The DNA for the CDR3 is TGTGCCAGCAGGGGACAGGGGGCGAATCAGCCCCAGCATTTT. The chain recombines TRBV2 with TRBJ1-5, with TRBD1 identical over 12 bases. Trimming cost V 6 bases and J 4 bases; bases outside gene matches: 1. The germline V gene has CDR1 SNHLY and CDR2 FYNNEI. This CDR3 region has 14 residues.